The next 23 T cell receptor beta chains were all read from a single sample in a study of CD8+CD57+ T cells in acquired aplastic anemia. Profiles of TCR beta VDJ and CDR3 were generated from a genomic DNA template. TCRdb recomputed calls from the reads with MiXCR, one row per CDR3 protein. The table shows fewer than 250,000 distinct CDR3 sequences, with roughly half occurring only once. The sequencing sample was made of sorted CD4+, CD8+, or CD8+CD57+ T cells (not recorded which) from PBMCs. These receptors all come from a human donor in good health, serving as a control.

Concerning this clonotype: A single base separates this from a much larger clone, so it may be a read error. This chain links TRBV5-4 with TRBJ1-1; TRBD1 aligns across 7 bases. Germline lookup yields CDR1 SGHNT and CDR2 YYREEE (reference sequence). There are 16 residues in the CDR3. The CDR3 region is CAGSGGSWHRGTEAFF. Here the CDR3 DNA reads TGTGCCGGCAGCGGAGGGTCTTGGCACAGGGGTACTGAAGCTTTCTTT.

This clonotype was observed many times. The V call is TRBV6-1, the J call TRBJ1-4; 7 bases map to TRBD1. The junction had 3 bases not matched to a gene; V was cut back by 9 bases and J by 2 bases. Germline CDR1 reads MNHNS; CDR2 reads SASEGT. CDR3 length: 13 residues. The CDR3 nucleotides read TGTGCCAGGCTGGGACAGACTAATGAAAAACTGTTTTTT. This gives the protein CARLGQTNEKLFF.

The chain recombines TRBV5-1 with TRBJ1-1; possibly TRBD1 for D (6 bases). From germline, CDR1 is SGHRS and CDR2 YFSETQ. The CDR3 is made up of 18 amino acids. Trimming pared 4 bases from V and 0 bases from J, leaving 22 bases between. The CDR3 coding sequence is TGCGCCAGCAGCCTGGGGGGGCAGGGGCCATCGTTGAACACTGAAGCTTTCTTT. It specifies CASSLGGQGPSLNTEAFF.

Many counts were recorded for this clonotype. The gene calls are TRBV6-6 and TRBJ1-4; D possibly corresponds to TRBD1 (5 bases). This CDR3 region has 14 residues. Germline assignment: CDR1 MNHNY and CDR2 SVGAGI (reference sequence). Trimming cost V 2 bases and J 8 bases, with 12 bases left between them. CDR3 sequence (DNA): TGTGCCAGCAGTTACGGTCAGGGTGGAGAAAAACTGTTTTTT. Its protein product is CASSYGQGGEKLFF.

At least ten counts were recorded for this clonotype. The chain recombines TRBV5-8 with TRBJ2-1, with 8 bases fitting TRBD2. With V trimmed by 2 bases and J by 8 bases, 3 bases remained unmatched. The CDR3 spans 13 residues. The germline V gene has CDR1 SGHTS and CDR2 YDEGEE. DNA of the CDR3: TGTGCCAGCAGCTTCTATAGCGGGGATGAGCAGTTCTTC. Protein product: CASSFYSGDEQFF.

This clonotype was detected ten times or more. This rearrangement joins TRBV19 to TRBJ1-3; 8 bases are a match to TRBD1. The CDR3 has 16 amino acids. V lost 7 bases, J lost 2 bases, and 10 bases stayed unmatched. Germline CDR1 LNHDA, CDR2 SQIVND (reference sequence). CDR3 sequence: CASKSGGAATGNTIYF. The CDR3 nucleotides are TGTGCCAGTAAATCAGGGGGCGCCGCAACTGGAAACACCATATATTTT.

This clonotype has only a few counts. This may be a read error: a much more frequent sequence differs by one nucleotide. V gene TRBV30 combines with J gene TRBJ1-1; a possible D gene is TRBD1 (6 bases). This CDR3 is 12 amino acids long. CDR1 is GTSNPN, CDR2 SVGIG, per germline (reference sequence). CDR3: CARSVQGTEAFF. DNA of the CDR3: TGTGCCCGGAGTGTGCAGGGGACTGAAGCTTTCTTT. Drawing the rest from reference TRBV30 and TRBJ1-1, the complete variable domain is SQTIHQWPATLVQPVGSPLSLECTVEGTSNPNLYWYRQAAGRGLQLLFYSVGIGQISSEVPQNLSASRPQDRQFILSSKKLLLSDSGFYLCARSVQGTEAFFGQGTRLTVV.

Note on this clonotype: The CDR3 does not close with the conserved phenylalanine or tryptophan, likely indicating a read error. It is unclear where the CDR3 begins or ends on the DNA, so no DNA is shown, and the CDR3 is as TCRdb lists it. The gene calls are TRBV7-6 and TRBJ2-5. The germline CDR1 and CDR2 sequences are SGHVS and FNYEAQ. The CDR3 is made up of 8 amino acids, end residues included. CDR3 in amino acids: CASSFPPK.

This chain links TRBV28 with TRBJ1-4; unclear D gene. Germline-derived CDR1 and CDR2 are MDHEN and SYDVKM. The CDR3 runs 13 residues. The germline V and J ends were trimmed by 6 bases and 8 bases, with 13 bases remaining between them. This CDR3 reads CASSPNLGEKLFF. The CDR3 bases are TGTGCCAGCAGCCCGAACTTAGGGGAAAAACTGTTTTTT.

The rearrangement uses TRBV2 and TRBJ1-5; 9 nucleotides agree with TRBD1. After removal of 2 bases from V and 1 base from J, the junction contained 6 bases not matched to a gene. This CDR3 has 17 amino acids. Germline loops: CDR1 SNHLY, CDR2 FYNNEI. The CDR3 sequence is CASSETSGTGSNQPQHF. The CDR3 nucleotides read TGTGCCAGCAGTGAAACTAGCGGGACAGGGAGCAATCAGCCCCAGCATTTT.

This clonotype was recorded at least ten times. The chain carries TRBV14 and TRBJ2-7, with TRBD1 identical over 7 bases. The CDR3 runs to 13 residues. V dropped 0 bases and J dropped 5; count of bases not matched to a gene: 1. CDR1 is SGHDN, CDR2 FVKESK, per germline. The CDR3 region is CASSQDTGDEQYF. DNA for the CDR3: TGTGCCAGCAGCCAAGATACAGGGGACGAGCAGTACTTC.

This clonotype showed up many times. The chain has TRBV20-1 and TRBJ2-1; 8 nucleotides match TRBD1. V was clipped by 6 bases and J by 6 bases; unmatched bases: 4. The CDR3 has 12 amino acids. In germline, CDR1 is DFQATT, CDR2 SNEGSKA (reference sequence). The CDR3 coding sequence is TGCAGTGCAACCGACAGGGGCAATGAGCAGTTCTTC. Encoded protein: CSATDRGNEQFF.

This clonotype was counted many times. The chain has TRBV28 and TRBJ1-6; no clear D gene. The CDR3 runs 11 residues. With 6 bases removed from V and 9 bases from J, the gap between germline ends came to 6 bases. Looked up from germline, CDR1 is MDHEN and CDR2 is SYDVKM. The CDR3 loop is CASRQISPLHF. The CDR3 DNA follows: TGTGCCAGCAGACAGATTTCACCCCTCCACTTT.

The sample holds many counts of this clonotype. The CDR3 bases are TGTGCCAGCAGTTACTATCCCGGGACAAGCTCCTATAATTCACCCCTCCACTTT. Translating it yields CASSYYPGTSSYNSPLHF. The chain recombines TRBV6-2 or TRBV6-3 with TRBJ1-6, with D possibly TRBD1 on 6 matching bases. The CDR3 has 18 residues. CDR1 is MNHEY and CDR2 is SVGEGT in the germline V gene. V shed 1 base and J shed 0 bases, with 13 bases lying between them.

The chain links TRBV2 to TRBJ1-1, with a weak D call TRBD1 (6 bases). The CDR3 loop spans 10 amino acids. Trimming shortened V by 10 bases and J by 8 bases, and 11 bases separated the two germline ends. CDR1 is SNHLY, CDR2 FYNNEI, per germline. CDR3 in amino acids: CATHGTEAFF. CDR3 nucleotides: TGTGCCACACATGGGACAGAAGCTTTCTTT.

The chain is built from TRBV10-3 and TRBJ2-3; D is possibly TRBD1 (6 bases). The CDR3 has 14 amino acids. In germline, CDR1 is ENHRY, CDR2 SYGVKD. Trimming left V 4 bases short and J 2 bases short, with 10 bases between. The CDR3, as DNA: TGTGCCATCAGTGGAAGGACAGACACAGATACGCAGTATTTT. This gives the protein CAISGRTDTDTQYF.

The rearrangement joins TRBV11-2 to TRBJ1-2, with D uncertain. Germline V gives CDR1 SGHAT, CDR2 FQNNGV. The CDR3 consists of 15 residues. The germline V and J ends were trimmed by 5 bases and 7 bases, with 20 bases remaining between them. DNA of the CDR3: TGTGCCAGCAGCGTGGACGGAGCCCCTATGAGTGGCTACACCTTC. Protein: CASSVDGAPMSGYTF. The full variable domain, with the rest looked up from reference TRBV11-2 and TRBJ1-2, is EAGVAQSPRYKIIEKRQSVAFWCNPISGHATLYWYQQILGQGPKLLIQFQNNGVVDDSQLPKDRFSAERLKGVDSTLKIQPAKLEDSAVYLCASSVDGAPMSGYTFGSGTRLTVV.

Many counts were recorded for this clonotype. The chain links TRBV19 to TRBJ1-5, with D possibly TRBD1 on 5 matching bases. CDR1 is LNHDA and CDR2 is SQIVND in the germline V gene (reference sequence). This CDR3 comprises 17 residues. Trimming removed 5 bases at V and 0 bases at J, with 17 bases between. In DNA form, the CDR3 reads TGTGCCAGTAGTGTGATACACACGACAGTTAGCAATCAGCCCCAGCATTTT. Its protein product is CASSVIHTTVSNQPQHF.

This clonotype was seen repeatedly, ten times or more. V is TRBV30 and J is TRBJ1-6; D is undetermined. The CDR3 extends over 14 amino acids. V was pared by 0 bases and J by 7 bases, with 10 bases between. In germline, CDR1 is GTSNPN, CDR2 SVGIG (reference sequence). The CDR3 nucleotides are TGTGCCTGGAGTGTAACGGTTGGAAATTCACCCCTCCACTTT. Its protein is CAWSVTVGNSPLHF.

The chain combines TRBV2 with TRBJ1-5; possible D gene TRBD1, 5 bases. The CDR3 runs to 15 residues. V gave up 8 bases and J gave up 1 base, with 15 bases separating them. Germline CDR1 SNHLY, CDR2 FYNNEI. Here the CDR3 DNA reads TGTGCCAGCGGGCCTCCAGGGAACAGCAATCAGCCCCAGCATTTT. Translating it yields CASGPPGNSNQPQHF.

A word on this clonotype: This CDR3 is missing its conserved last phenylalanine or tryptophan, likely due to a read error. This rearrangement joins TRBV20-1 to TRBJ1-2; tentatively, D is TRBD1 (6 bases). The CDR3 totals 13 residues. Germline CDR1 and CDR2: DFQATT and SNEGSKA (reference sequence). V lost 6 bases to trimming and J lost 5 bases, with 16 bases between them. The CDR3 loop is CSAKKTTGYGYTY. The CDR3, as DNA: TGCAGTGCGAAAAAAACTACAGGGTATGGCTACACCTAC.

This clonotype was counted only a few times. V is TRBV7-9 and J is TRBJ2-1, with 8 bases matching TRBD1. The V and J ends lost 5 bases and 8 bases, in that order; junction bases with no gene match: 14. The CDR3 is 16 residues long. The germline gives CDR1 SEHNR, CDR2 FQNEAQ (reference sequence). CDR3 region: CASSPHYDRGGHEQFF. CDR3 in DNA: TGTGCCAGCAGCCCCCATTACGACAGGGGTGGCCATGAGCAGTTCTTC. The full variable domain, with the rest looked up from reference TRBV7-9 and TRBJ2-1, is DTGVSQNPRHKITKRGQNVTFRCDPISEHNRLYWYRQTLGQGPEFLTYFQNEAQLEKSRLLSDRFSAERPKGSFSTLEIQRTEQGDSAMYLCASSPHYDRGGHEQFFGPGTRLTVL.

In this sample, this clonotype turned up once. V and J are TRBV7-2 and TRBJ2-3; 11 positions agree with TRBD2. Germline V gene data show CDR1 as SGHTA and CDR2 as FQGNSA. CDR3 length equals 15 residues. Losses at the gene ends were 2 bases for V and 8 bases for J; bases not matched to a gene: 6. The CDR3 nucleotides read TGTGCCAGCAGCTTACTAGCGGGGGGTCAGAGTACGCAGTATTTT. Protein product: CASSLLAGGQSTQYF.